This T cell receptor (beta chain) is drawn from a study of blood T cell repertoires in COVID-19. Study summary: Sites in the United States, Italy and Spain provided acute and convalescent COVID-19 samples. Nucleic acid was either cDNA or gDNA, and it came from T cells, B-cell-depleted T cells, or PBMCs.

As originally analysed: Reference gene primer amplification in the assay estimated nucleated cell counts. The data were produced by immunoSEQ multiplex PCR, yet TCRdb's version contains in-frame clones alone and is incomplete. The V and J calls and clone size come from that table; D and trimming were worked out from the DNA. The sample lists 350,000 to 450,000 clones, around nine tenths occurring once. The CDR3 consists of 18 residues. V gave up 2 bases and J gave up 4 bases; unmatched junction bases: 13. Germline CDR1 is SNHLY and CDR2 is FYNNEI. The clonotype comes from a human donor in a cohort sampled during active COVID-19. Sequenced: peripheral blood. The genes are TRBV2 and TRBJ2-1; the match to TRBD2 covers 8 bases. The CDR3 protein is CASSESQGFGLAYNEQFF. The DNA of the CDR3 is TGTGCCAGCAGTGAAAGCCAGGGCTTCGGACTAGCATACAATGAGCAGTTCTTC.